This T cell receptor beta chain was documented in a study of memory CD4+ T cells and cytomegalovirus serostatus (dated by TCRdb to between 2018 and 2021). Turning to the overall study: A total of about 33 healthy Belgian adults, of whom 9 were CMV seropositive and approximately 24 were CMV seronegative, were included in the cohort. CD4+ memory TCRbeta repertoires of a Belgian cohort with known cytomegalovirus serostatus were sequenced in order to replicate a published TCR-based CMV serostatus classifier. Broader findings and caveats from the paper: A median bootstrapped AUC of roughly 0.95 with a 95% CI of 0.76-1.00 was achieved on the Belgian cohort by the original-framework classifier. For CMV serostatus prediction, a median bootstrapped AUC of about 0.96 was reached with the original framework, and a median bootstrapped AUC of approximately 0.89 was reached with a US-trained random forest. Of roughly 170 previously reported CMV-associated TCRbeta sequences, about 62 appeared in the CD4+ memory repertoires, each in one to five individuals. Results were interpreted as suggesting that the CMV-associated TCR signature is largely present in the CD4+ memory repertoire. Only CD4+CD45RO+ memory cells were sequenced, in contrast to the original study, which included naive and memory CD4+ and CD8+ populations.

Points on this clone: The target of this receptor is not known. No quality values exist for individual bases; no much larger clone is one base distant.

The V and J ends are trimmed by 2 bases and 4 bases, leaving 12 bases between them. The germline V gene supplies CDR1 WSHSY and CDR2 SAAADI. The CDR3 measures 15 amino acids from cysteine to phenylalanine. The entry retains the CDR3 DNA only, 45 bases that are in frame from base 1. The Quick-DNA Microprep Kit was used to extract genomic DNA from the sorted cells. Amplification of TCRbeta DNA was done with the immunoSEQ hsTCRbeta kit, following the protocol from the manufacturer. An Illumina MiSeq instrument was used to sequence the TCRbeta libraries. For the original study's pipeline: Once out-of-frame sequences had been removed, more than 2 million distinct TCRbeta sequences were left, which works out to an average of around 70,000 per individual. Each individual was scored according to the count of 164 previously reported CMV-associated TCRbeta sequences and the total productive distinct TCRbeta count. A beta-binomial model was reimplemented in Python, and random forests from scikit-learn, run with default parameters, were trained on data from the US cohort. Classifier performance on the Belgian cohort was reported as the median AUC with percentile confidence intervals calculated over 10,000 bootstrap iterations. TCRdb limited this immuneACCESS table to in-frame rearrangements with V and J called. A share of clones is missing; checked studies link under half to unresolved V genes, and the rest is unexplained. Clonal size and the V and J genes are those of that table, whereas D and trimming came from the DNA. Counted in this sample were tens of thousands of clones; 74% of them appeared once. In total, the top ten clones hold less than 1.5% of the sample.

A FACSAria II was used to sort memory CD4+ T cells, defined as single viable CD3+CD4+CD8-CD45RO+ cells. CMV serostatus was assessed using a Roche Elecsys assay, by which serum IgG against CMV pp150, pp28, p38 and p52 was detected. Once the samples were thawed, total CD4+ T cells were enriched through positive selection using CD4 magnetic microbeads. The samples came from a different study that was designed specifically to examine the CD4+ T cell memory repertoire. Following standard operating procedures, peripheral blood mononuclear cells were isolated and cryopreserved, while serum was kept at -80 degrees C. Staining used CD3-PerCP (BW264/56), CD4-APC (RPA-T4), CD45RO-PE (UCHT1) and CD8-Pacific Orange (3B5) antibodies, with Sytox blue excluding non-viable cells.

What was sequenced was memory CD4+ T cells from blood. The TCR originated in an adult in good health and CMV-seropositive. The chain is assembled from TRBV10-2 and TRBJ1-5; TRBD1 is perhaps the D gene, given 5 matching bases. The CDR3 in this case is CASSESGGANQPQHF. The sequenced DNA: TGCGCCAGCAGTGAGAGCGGGGGTGCTAATCAGCCCCAGCATTTT.